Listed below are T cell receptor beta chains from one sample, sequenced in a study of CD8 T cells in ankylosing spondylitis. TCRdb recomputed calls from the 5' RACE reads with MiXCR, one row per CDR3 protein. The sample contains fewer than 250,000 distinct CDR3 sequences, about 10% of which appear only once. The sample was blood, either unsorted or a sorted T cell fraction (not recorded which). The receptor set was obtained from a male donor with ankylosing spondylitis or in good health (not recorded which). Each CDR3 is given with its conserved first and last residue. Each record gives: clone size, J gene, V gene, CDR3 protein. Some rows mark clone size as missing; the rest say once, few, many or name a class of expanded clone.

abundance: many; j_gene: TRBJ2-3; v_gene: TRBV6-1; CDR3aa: CASSRDSGGPRDTQYF
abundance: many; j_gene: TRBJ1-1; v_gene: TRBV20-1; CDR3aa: CSAAKRDEAFF
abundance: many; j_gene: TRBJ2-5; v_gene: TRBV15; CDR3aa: CATSRDLSGETQYF
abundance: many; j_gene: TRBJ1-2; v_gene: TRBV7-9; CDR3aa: CASSYGQGDSYGYTF
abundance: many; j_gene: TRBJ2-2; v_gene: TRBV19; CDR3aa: CASTPTKDYSTGELFF
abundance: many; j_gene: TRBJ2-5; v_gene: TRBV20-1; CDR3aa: CSAPGGGGAQYF
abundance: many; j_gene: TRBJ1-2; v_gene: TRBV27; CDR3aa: CASSLSAGGAGPGYTF
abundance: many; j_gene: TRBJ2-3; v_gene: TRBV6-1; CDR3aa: CASSDRGGTDTQYF
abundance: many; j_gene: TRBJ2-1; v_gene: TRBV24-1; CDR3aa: CATSDPGRSDNEQFF
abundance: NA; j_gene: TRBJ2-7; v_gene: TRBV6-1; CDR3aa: CASTEGPGGYYEQYF